The 32 T cell receptor beta chains below come from one sample, sequenced in a study of tumor-infiltrating lymphocytes in oesophageal squamous cell carcinoma. Using its own MiXCR run on the PCR reads, TCRdb lists one record per CDR3 protein. The repertoire holds 11,000 to 15,000 distinct CDR3 sequences, 45% to 50% seen once, with about half in the top ten. Sample: blood. The receptors stem from a male donor with esophageal squamous cell carcinoma.

This sequence joins TRBV6-2 or TRBV6-3 and TRBJ2-1, with TRBD2 identical over 9 bases. The J call may be mistaken, given a closer DNA end match to TRBJ2-7. Germline V gives CDR1 MNHEY, CDR2 SVGEGT. This CDR3 region has 15 residues. CDR3 nucleotides: TGTGCCAGCAACAACCTCGGACTAGCGCGGCATGAGCAGTACTTC. This gives the protein CASNNLGLARHEQYF.

This clonotype appeared a single time. This chain joins TRBV7-4 and TRBJ2-3; no reliable D call. The tail of the sequence fits TRBJ1-3 better, so the J call may be wrong. The CDR3 has 16 amino acids. Germline V CDR1 and CDR2: SGHVT, SQSDAQ. CDR3 sequence: CASSTRAPKTGNTIYF. The CDR3 DNA sequence: TGTGCCAGCAGCACCCGGGCCCCTAAGACTGGAAACACCATATATTTT.

By share, this clonotype ranks as medium-sized (0.01 to 0.1%). The genes are TRBV7-3 and TRBJ2-1, with D uncertain. Germline V gene sequence: CDR1 SGHTA, CDR2 FQGTGA. The CDR3 sequence is 14 residues long. Trimming cost V 0 bases and J 0 bases, with 3 bases left between them. The CDR3 is CASSLTSSYNEQFF. The CDR3 DNA is TGTGCCAGCAGCTTAACTAGCTCCTACAATGAGCAGTTCTTC.

The chain combines TRBV7-6 with TRBJ2-3; D call uncertain. The J call may be mistaken, given a closer DNA end match to TRBJ2-5. CDR3 length equals 13 residues. CDR1 is SGHVS and CDR2 is FNYEAQ in the germline V gene. In nucleotides, the CDR3 is TGTGCCAGCAGTAGTGAGCTGGTTGAGACCCAGTACTTC. Its translation is CASSSELVETQYF.

This chain links TRBV19 with TRBJ1-5, with D tentatively TRBD1 (6 bases). The V and J ends lost 3 bases and 7 bases respectively, with 10 bases between them. The CDR3 is 13 amino acids. Germline V CDR1 and CDR2: LNHDA, SQIVND (reference sequence). The CDR3 DNA is TGTGCCAGTAGTATGGACAGATGGCAGCCCCAGCATTTT. Protein: CASSMDRWQPQHF. Combining the CDR3 with reference TRBV19 and TRBJ1-5 gives the whole variable domain DGGITQSPKYLFRKEGQNVTLSCEQNLNHDAMYWYRQDPGQGLRLIYYSQIVNDFQKGDIAEGYSVSREKKESFPLTVTSAQKNPTAFYLCASSMDRWQPQHFGDGTRLSIL.

The V gene is TRBV7-8, the J gene TRBJ2-6; D is unresolved. CDR3 length: 19 residues. With 1 base removed from V and 0 bases from J, the gap between germline ends came to 16 bases. From germline, CDR1 is SGHVS and CDR2 FQNEAQ. The CDR3 DNA is TGTGCCAGCAGCTTAGTTTGGGGATACTCCCCCTCTGGGGCCAACGTCCTGACTTTC. Translation gives CASSLVWGYSPSGANVLTF.

The rearrangement uses TRBV7-9 and TRBJ2-7; no reliable D call. The V gene lost 3 bases and the J gene lost 5 bases, with 8 bases spanning the gap. The CDR3 has 12 residues. The germline V gene has CDR1 SEHNR and CDR2 FQNEAQ (reference sequence). CDR3 nucleotides: TGTGCCAGCAGCTTTACCCTAGACGAGCAGTACTTC. Encoded protein: CASSFTLDEQYF.

This sequence joins TRBV5-1 and TRBJ2-1; TRBD2 aligns across 7 bases. This CDR3 has 14 amino acids. The V segment lost 2 bases and the J segment 4 bases; nucleotides outside the gene matches: 3. Germline CDR1 and CDR2: SGHRS and YFSETQ. The CDR3 sequence is CASSFAGAYNEQFF. CDR3 nucleotide sequence: TGCGCCAGCAGCTTCGCGGGAGCTTACAATGAGCAGTTCTTC.

On this clonotype: Germline and junction disagree at one end, which may indicate a read error. The chain joins TRBV6-1 to TRBJ2-7; TRBD2 might be the D (6 bases). CDR3 size: 16 residues. The germline V gene has CDR1 MNHNS and CDR2 SASEGT. The CDR3 is CASSEGGRGPYYEQYF. CDR3 nucleotide sequence: TGTGCCAGCAGTGAAGGAGGGCGGGGACCCTACTACGAGCAGTATTTC.

In its sample, this clonotype was seen once. This chain joins TRBV7-2 and TRBJ2-5; the D is unclear. The end of the DNA is better explained by TRBJ2-7, so the J call may be wrong. CDR1 and CDR2 (germline): SGHTA, FQGNSA. This CDR3 region has 14 residues. CDR3 in amino acids: CASSVDSSGYEQYF. CDR3 sequence (DNA): TGTGCCAGCAGCGTCGACTCCTCCGGCTACGAGCAGTACTTC.

The chain links TRBV6-6 to TRBJ2-4; 7 positions match TRBD2. The J call is uncertain, as TRBJ2-7 better fits the DNA end. Germline assignment: CDR1 MNHNY and CDR2 SVGAGI (reference sequence). The CDR3 has 15 amino acids. CDR3 sequence (DNA): TGTGCCAGCAGCCAAAGCGGGACGCCTGCCTACGAGCAGTACTTC. Translation: CASSQSGTPAYEQYF.

This sequence joins TRBV7-1 and TRBJ2-5, with TRBD1 identical over 7 bases. TRBJ2-1 matches the DNA end more closely, so the J call is doubtful. TRBV7-1 is classed as an ORF, of uncertain function. The CDR3 totals 13 residues. The CDR3 protein is CASRPSGGETQFF. The CDR3 DNA reads as TGTGCCAGTAGACCCTCAGGGGGAGAGACCCAGTTCTTC.

The table lists this clonotype with many counts. CDR3 residues: CASSLGLFNEQYF. In nucleotides, the CDR3 is TGTGCCAGCAGTTTAGGACTGTTCAATGAGCAGTACTTC. The chain joins TRBV12-3 or TRBV12-4 to TRBJ2-7, with D uncertain. The CDR3 has 13 amino acids. Trimming shortened V by 1 base and J by 7 bases, and 11 bases separated the two germline ends.

This clonotype was found a few times. This chain connects TRBV6-5 to TRBJ2-3; 7 bases fit TRBD1. V dropped 10 bases and J dropped 3; count of bases not matched to a gene: 7. Germline V gene lookup returns CDR1 MNHEY and CDR2 SVGAGI. The CDR3 consists of 13 residues. For the CDR3, the DNA is TGTGCCACTGGGCAGGGGGAAACAGATACGCAGTATTTT. Protein product: CATGQGETDTQYF.

The chain is built from TRBV2 and TRBJ2-4; D uncertain. The DNA end is a closer match to TRBJ2-5, so the J assignment may be wrong. The CDR3 totals 12 residues. Germline V gene data show CDR1 as SNHLY and CDR2 as FYNNEI. This chain's CDR3 is CASSGEKETQYF. For the CDR3, the DNA is TGTGCCAGCAGTGGGGAAAAAGAGACCCAGTACTTC.

The chain employs TRBV7-2 and TRBJ2-5; D is unclear. Trimming shortened V by 3 bases and J by 11 bases, and 13 bases separated the two germline ends. Germline values: CDR1 SGHTA, CDR2 FQGNSA. The CDR3 is made up of 12 amino acids. CDR3 sequence reads: CASSFERNEQYF. The CDR3 DNA reads as TGTGCCAGCAGCTTTGAACGTAATGAGCAGTACTTC.

This clonotype was detected only once. In DNA, the CDR3 is TGTGCCAGCAGAAACAGGGGCGTGAACACTGAAGCTTTCTTT. As protein: CASRNRGVNTEAFF. This chain links TRBV12-3 or TRBV12-4 with TRBJ1-1, with 7 positions matching TRBD1. CDR3 length: 14 amino acids. V gave up 6 bases and J gave up 0 bases; unmatched junction bases: 4.

This clonotype was seen only a few times. The CDR3 region has the DNA TGTGCCAGCTCACCTGGGCAGACTGACTACGAGCAGTACTTC. Residues: CASSPGQTDYEQYF. The J gene is TRBJ2-7, the V gene TRBV18, with D unclear. From germline, CDR1 is KGHSH and CDR2 LQKENI. CDR3 size: 14 residues. Between the trimmed V and J ends, which lost 3 bases and 3 bases, there was a span of 12 bases.

This sequence joins TRBV7-3 and TRBJ1-2; 7 bases are a match to TRBD1. This CDR3 comprises 16 residues. Germline V lookup: CDR1 SGHTA, CDR2 FQGTGA. V lost 4 bases, J lost 0 bases, and 8 bases stayed unmatched. CDR3: CASSWSGGRSNYGYTF. The CDR3 region has the DNA TGTGCCAGCAGCTGGTCAGGGGGAAGGTCTAACTATGGCTACACCTTC. The full variable domain, its missing parts supplied by reference TRBV7-3 and TRBJ1-2, is GAGVSQTPSNKVTEKGKYVELRCDPISGHTALYWYRQSLGQGPEFLIYFQGTGAADDSGLPNDRFFAVRPEGSVSTLKIQRTERGDSAVYLCASSWSGGRSNYGYTFGSGTRLTVV.

This clonotype was counted ten times or more. The rearrangement links TRBV11-2 to TRBJ2-2; D uncertain. Between the trimmed V and J ends, which lost 2 bases and 0 bases, there was a span of 10 bases. The CDR3 loop spans 16 amino acids. Germline CDR1 is SGHAT and CDR2 is FQNNGV. Here the CDR3 reads CASSLIRVTNTGELFF. CDR3 DNA: TGTGCCAGCAGCTTAATTCGGGTCACGAACACCGGGGAGCTGTTTTTT.

The chain joins TRBV7-9 to TRBJ1-1; D remains unclear. Germline CDR1 SEHNR, CDR2 FQNEAQ (reference sequence). CDR3 length equals 13 residues. V was cut by 1 base and J by 4 bases, with 7 bases left in between. CDR3 amino acids: CASSLVFSTEAFF. In DNA form, the CDR3 reads TGTGCCAGCAGCTTAGTTTTCAGCACTGAAGCTTTCTTT. The full variable domain, completed using reference TRBV7-9 and TRBJ1-1, is DTGVSQNPRHKITKRGQNVTFRCDPISEHNRLYWYRQTLGQGPEFLTYFQNEAQLEKSRLLSDRFSAERPKGSFSTLEIQRTEQGDSAMYLCASSLVFSTEAFFGQGTRLTVV.

As concerns this clonotype: Since a much larger clone is just one base distant, this may be a read error. This chain uses TRBV5-6 with TRBJ2-3; the match to TRBD2 covers 7 bases. CDR1 and CDR2 (germline): SGHDT, YYEEEE. V shed 0 bases and J 14 bases; nucleotides not matched to a gene: 15. CDR3 size: 15 residues. This CDR3 reads CASSLVPGGTGELYF. CDR3 in DNA: TGTGCCAGCAGCTTGGTACCGGGAGGCACCGGGGAGCTGTATTTT.

The chain has TRBV27 and TRBJ2-7; possibly TRBD1 for D (5 bases). V lost 0 bases and J lost 7, with 16 bases in between. The germline V gene has CDR1 MNHEY and CDR2 SMNVEV (reference sequence). The CDR3 is made up of 15 amino acids. The CDR3 DNA reads as TGTGCCAGCAGTTTATCCGAGCAGGGCTACAATGAGCAGTACTTC. Protein: CASSLSEQGYNEQYF.

The gene calls are TRBV6-5 and TRBJ1-5, with TRBD1 matching over 9 bases. V lost 5 bases and J lost 7; bases outside the gene matches: 6. Germline CDR1 and CDR2: MNHEY and SVGAGI. The CDR3 loop spans 14 amino acids. The CDR3 DNA follows: TGTGCCAGCAGTGTACGACAGGGGGGACAGCCCCAGCATTTT. It codes for CASSVRQGGQPQHF.

In its sample, this clonotype is medium-sized (0.01 to 0.1%). At one end, the junction sequence differs from germline, possibly due to a read error. The CDR3 DNA sequence: TGTGCCAGCAGCCGAAGGGCGGTAGCGGGCCCCTTC. Translated: CASSRRAVAGPF. This chain uses TRBV7-6 with TRBJ2-1, with 7 nucleotides matching TRBD2. The germline V gene encodes CDR1 SGHVS and CDR2 FNYEAQ. CDR3 length: 12 amino acids.

This clonotype was seen at least ten times. The chain recombines TRBV5-1 with TRBJ1-1; possibly TRBD1 for D (5 bases). Trimming removed 1 base from V and 1 base from J, with 11 bases in between. CDR1 and CDR2 from the germline V gene are SGHRS and YFSETQ. This CDR3 contains 15 residues. CDR3 amino acids: CASSLFGHKNTEAFF. CDR3 DNA: TGCGCCAGCAGCTTGTTTGGACACAAGAACACTGAAGCTTTCTTT. Filled out from reference TRBV5-1 and TRBJ1-1, the complete variable domain reads KAGVTQTPRYLIKTRGQQVTLSCSPISGHRSVSWYQQTPGQGLQFLFEYFSETQRNKGNFPGRFSGRQFSNSRSEMNVSTLELGDSALYLCASSLFGHKNTEAFFGQGTRLTVV.

The chain combines TRBV7-6 with TRBJ2-5; D remains ambiguous. The ends were cut back, 2 bases at V and 2 bases at J, with 9 bases in the middle. The CDR3 totals 14 residues. CDR1 SGHVS and CDR2 FNYEAQ come from the germline V gene. The CDR3 DNA follows: TGTGCCAGCAGCTTATCCCAGGCTCAAGAGACCCAGTACTTC. Its translation: CASSLSQAQETQYF.

This clonotype was seen once. The genes are TRBV7-2 and TRBJ2-1; D could derive from TRBD1 or TRBD2 (5 bases each). Trimming shortened V by 5 bases and J by 0 bases, and 11 bases separated the two germline ends. The CDR3 extends over 15 amino acids. In germline, CDR1 is SGHTA, CDR2 FQGNSA. The CDR3 loop is CASSRDQSSYNEQFF. The CDR3 DNA is TGTGCCAGCAGCAGGGACCAAAGCTCCTACAATGAGCAGTTCTTC. Full variable domain (outside the CDR3, taken from reference TRBV7-2 and TRBJ2-1): GAGVSQSPSNKVTEKGKDVELRCDPISGHTALYWYRQSLGQGLEFLIYFQGNSAPDKSGLPSDRFSAERTGGSVSTLTIQRTQQEDSAVYLCASSRDQSSYNEQFFGPGTRLTVL.

CDR3 region: CASSLRNPGISGANVLTF. CDR3 DNA sequence: TGTGCCAGCAGTTTAAGGAACCCCGGGATTTCTGGGGCCAACGTCCTGACTTTC. The chain combines TRBV11-2 with TRBJ2-6; maybe TRBD2 (5 bases). The CDR3 covers 18 residues. Trimming removed 6 bases from V and 1 base from J, with 19 bases in between. Germline V gene data show CDR1 as SGHAT and CDR2 as FQNNGV.

This clonotype was seen a few times. A read error may explain this, as a much larger clone is one base away. The chain joins TRBV7-2 to TRBJ2-1; the match to TRBD2 covers 8 bases. CDR3 length: 20 amino acids. V lost 2 bases and J lost 10; bases outside the gene matches: 25. In germline, CDR1 is SGHTA, CDR2 FQGNSA. CDR3 sequence (DNA): TGTGCCAGCAGCTTACGTGCCCTCGGGGGGGCGAACTCCGGGTCCTACGAGCAGTTCTTC. Residues: CASSLRALGGANSGSYEQFF.

The chain carries TRBV11-3 and TRBJ2-1; TRBD2 matches at 8 bases. The J call could be wrong; TRBJ2-5 is a better fit for the DNA end. Per the germline V gene, CDR1 is SGHNT and CDR2 is YENEEA. The CDR3 totals 15 residues. DNA for the CDR3: TGTGCCAGCAGCGCGGGAGGAGGGAGTCAGGAGACCCAGTACTTC. Protein product: CASSAGGGSQETQYF.

Many counts were recorded for this clonotype. The chain carries TRBV5-4 and TRBJ2-1; no clear D gene. The V end lost 1 base, the J end lost 10 bases, and 12 bases lay between the germline ends. This CDR3 has 13 amino acids. Germline values: CDR1 SGHNT, CDR2 YYREEE (reference sequence). For the CDR3, the DNA is TGTGCCAGCAGCTTGCCTCCTCAGCTGGAGCAGTTCTTC. Protein: CASSLPPQLEQFF.